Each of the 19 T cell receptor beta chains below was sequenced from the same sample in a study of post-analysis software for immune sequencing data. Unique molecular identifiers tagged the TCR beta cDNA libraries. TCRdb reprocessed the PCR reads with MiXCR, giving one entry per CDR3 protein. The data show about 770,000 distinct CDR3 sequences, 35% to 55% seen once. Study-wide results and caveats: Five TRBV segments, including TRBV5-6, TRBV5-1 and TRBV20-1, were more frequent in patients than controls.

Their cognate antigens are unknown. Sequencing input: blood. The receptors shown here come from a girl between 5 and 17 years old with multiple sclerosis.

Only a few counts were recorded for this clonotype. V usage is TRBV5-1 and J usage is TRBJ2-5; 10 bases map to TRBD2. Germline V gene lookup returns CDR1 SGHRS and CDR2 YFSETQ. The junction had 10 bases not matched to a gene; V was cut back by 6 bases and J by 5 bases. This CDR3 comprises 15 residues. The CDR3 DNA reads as TGCGCCAGCACCTCGGGACTAGCGAACTGGGAGACCCAGTACTTC. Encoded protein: CASTSGLANWETQYF.

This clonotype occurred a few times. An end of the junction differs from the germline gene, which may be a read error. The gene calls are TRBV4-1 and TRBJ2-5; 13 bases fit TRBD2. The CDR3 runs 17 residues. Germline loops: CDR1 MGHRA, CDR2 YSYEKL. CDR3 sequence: CASSQDGLAGDQETQYF. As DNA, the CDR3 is TGCGCTAGCAGCCAAGATGGACTAGCGGGAGACCAAGAGACCCAGTACTTC.

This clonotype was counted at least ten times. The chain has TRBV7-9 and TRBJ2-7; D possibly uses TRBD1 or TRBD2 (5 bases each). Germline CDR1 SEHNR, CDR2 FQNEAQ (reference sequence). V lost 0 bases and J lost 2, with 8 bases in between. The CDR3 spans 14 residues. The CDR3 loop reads CASSLAPGPYEQYF. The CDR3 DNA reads TGTGCCAGCAGCTTAGCGCCGGGGCCCTACGAGCAGTACTTC.

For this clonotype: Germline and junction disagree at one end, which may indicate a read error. CDR3 DNA sequence: TGTGCTAGCAGCCCTCTCTTAGAACGGGACAGCGCCCATCAGCCCCAGCATTTT. It yields the protein CASSPLLERDSAHQPQHF. The V gene is TRBV7-7, the J gene TRBJ1-5, with 7 bases that match TRBD1. The CDR3 runs 18 residues. CDR1 is SSHAT, CDR2 FNYEAQ, per germline (reference sequence).

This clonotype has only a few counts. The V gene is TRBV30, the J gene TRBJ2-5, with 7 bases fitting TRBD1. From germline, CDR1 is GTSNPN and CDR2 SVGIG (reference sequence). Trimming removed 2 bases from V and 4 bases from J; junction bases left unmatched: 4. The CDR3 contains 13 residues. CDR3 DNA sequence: TGTGCCTGGAGTATCACAGGGGCAGAGACCCAGTACTTC. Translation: CAWSITGAETQYF.

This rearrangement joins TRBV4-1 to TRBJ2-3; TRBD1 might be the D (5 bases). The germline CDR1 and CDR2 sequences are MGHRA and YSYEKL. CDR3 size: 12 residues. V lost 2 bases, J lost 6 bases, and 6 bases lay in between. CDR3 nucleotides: TGCGCCAGCAGCCAAAAGGGGGATACGCAGTATTTT. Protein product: CASSQKGDTQYF.

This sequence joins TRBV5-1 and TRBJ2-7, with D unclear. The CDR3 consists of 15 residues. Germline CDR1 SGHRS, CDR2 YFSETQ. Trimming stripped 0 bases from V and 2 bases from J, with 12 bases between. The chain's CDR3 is CASSLESGPPYEQYF. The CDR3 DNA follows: TGCGCCAGCAGCTTGGAGAGTGGGCCCCCCTACGAGCAGTACTTC. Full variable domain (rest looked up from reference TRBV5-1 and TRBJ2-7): KAGVTQTPRYLIKTRGQQVTLSCSPISGHRSVSWYQQTPGQGLQFLFEYFSETQRNKGNFPGRFSGRQFSNSRSEMNVSTLELGDSALYLCASSLESGPPYEQYFGPGTRLTVT.

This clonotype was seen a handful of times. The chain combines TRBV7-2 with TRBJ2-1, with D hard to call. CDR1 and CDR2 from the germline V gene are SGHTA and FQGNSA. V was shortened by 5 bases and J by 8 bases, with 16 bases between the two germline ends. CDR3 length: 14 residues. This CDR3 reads CASSRAFTSDEQFF. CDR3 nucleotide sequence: TGTGCCAGCAGCCGAGCTTTCACGTCCGATGAGCAGTTCTTC.

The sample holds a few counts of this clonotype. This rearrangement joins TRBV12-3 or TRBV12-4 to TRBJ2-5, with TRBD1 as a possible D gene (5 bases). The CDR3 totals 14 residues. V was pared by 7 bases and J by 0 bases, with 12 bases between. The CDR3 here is CASNLGPYQETQYF. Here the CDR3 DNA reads TGTGCCAGCAACTTGGGGCCTTACCAAGAGACCCAGTACTTC.

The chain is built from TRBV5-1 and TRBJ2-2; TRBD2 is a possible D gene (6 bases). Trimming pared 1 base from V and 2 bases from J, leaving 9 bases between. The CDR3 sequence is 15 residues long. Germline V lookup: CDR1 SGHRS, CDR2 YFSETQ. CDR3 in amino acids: CASSLRGDNTGELFF. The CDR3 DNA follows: TGCGCCAGCAGCTTGCGCGGGGATAACACCGGGGAGCTGTTTTTT. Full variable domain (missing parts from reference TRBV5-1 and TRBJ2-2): KAGVTQTPRYLIKTRGQQVTLSCSPISGHRSVSWYQQTPGQGLQFLFEYFSETQRNKGNFPGRFSGRQFSNSRSEMNVSTLELGDSALYLCASSLRGDNTGELFFGEGSRLTVL.

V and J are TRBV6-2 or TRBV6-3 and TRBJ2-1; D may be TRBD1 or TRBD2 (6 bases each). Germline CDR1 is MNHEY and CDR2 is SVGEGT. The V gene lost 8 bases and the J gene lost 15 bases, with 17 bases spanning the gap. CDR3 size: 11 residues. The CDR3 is CASGDGGSPFF. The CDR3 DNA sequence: TGTGCCAGCGGCGACGGGGGCTCTCCGTTCTTC.

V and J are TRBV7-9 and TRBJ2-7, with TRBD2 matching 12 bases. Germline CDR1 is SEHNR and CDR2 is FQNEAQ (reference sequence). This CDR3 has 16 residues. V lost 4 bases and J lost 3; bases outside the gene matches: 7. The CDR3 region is CASSSSGLAGRYEQYF. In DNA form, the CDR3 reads TGTGCCAGCAGCTCGTCCGGACTAGCGGGACGCTACGAGCAGTACTTC.

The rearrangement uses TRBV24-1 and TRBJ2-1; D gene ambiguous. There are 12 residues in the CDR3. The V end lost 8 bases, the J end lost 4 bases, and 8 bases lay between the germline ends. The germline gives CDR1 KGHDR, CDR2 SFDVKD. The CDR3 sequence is CATMGRYNEQFF. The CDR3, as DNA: TGTGCCACCATGGGAAGATACAATGAGCAGTTCTTC.

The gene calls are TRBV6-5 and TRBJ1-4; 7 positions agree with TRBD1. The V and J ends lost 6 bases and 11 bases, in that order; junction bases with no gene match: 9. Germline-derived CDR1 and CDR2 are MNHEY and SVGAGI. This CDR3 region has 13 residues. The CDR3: CASSPDRPGKLFF. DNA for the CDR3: TGTGCCAGCAGCCCGGACAGGCCTGGGAAACTGTTTTTT.

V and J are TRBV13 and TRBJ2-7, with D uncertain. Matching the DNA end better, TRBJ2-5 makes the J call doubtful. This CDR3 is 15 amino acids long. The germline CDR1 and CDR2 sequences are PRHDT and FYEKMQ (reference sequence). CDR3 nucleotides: TGTGCCAGCAGCCTGTTAGCAGCCGGAAGGGAGACCCAGTACTTC. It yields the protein CASSLLAAGRETQYF.

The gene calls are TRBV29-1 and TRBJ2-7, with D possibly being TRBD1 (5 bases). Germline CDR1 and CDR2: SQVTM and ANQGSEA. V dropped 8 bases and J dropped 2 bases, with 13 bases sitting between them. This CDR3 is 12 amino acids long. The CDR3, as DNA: TGCAGCTTCGGACAACCGCCCTACGAGCAGTACTTC. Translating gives CSFGQPPYEQYF.

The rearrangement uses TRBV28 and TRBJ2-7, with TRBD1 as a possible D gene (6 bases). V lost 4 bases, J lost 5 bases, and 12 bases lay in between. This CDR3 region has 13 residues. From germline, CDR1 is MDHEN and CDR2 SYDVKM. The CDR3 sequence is CASSSGETDEQYF. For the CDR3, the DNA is TGTGCCAGCAGTTCAGGGGAAACGGACGAGCAGTACTTC.

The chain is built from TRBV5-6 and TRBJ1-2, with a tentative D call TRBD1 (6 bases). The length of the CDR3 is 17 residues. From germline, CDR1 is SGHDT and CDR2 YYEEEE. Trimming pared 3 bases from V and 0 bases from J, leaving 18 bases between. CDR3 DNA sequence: TGTGCCAGCAGCTCTCTAGGGGGGGACGCTCCTAACTATGGCTACACCTTC. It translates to CASSSLGGDAPNYGYTF.

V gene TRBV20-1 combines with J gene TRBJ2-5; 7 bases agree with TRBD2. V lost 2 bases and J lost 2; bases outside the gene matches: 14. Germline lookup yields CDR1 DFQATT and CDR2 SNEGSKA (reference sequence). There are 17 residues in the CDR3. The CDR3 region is CSARPRYFGRLQETQYF. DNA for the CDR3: TGCAGTGCTAGACCTCGGTACTTCGGGAGGTTACAAGAGACCCAGTACTTC.